This T cell receptor beta chain was retrieved from a study of T cell changes during pregnancy in multiple sclerosis. This CDR3 contains 18 residues. With 0 bases clipped from V and 0 bases from J, the junction kept 9 bases outside the gene matches. Germline lookup yields CDR1 MGHRA and CDR2 YSYEKL. Assay used: immunoSEQ multiplex PCR; TCRdb lists only in-frame clones, some missing. Of some 60,000 clones in the sample, over 75% were seen once. This chain connects TRBV4-1 to TRBJ1-2; 8 nucleotides agree with TRBD1. The sequences come from peripheral blood, collected before pregnancy. This clonotype originated in a female donor with multiple sclerosis, enrolled in a pregnancy study. Here the CDR3 DNA reads TGCGCCAGCAGCCAAGATGTTGGACAGGGAGTAGCTAACTATGGCTACACCTTC. Translated: CASSQDVGQGVANYGYTF.